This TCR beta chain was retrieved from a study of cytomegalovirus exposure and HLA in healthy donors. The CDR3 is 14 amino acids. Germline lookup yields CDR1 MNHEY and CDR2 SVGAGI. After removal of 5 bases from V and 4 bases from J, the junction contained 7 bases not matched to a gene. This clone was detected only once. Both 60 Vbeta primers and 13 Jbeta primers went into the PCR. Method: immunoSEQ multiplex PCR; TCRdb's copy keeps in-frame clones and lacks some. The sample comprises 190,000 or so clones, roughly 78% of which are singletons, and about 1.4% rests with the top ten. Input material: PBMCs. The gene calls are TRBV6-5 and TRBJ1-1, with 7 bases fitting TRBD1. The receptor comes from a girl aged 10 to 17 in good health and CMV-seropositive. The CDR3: CASSQTGSGTEAFF. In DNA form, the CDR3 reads TGTGCCAGCAGTCAGACAGGGAGTGGCACTGAAGCTTTCTTT.